A selection of T cell receptor beta chains follows, all from one sample in a study of blood T cell repertoires in COVID-19. Profiling relied on immunoSEQ multiplex PCR, and the TCRdb table lists in-frame clones only, not all of them. The sample records more than 65,000 clones, more than 75% being singletons. Sequencing used peripheral blood. All receptors come from a woman of 80 years or more with acute or convalescent COVID-19. Each CDR3 is given with its conserved first and last residue. Fields, in order: V gene, J gene, clone size, D gene, CDR3 protein, CDR3 DNA. D genes are given only for firm matches. A clone size is listed for some rows: how often the clone was seen (once, few, many), or a class if it is expanded.

v_gene: TRBV5-5; j_gene: TRBJ1-6; abundance: .; d_gene: .; CDR3aa: CASSLGVENSPLHF; CDR3nt: TGTGCCAGCAGCTTAGGGGTTGAAAATTCACCCCTCCACTTT
v_gene: TRBV7-3; j_gene: TRBJ2-2; abundance: medium-sized; d_gene: TRBD1; CDR3aa: CASSLIITGGTGELFF; CDR3nt: TGTGCCAGCAGCTTAATCATCACAGGGGGCACCGGGGAGCTGTTTTTT
v_gene: TRBV28; j_gene: TRBJ1-1; abundance: .; d_gene: .; CDR3aa: CASSPGGGNTEAFF; CDR3nt: TGTGCCAGCAGTCCCGGGGGGGGGAACACTGAAGCTTTCTTT
v_gene: TRBV11-2; j_gene: TRBJ2-1; abundance: .; d_gene: TRBD2; CDR3aa: CASSPGLARRWGNEQFF; CDR3nt: TGTGCCAGCAGCCCGGGACTAGCGAGACGGTGGGGCAATGAGCAGTTCTTC
v_gene: TRBV7-6; j_gene: TRBJ2-2; abundance: few; d_gene: TRBD1; CDR3aa: CASSRPGQGLANTGELFF; CDR3nt: TGTGCCAGCAGCCGTCCGGGACAGGGGTTGGCGAACACCGGGGAGCTGTTTTTT
v_gene: TRBV4-2; j_gene: TRBJ1-1; abundance: .; d_gene: .; CDR3aa: CASSQDSSTEAFF; CDR3nt: TGTGCCAGCAGCCAAGATAGTAGCACTGAAGCTTTCTTT
v_gene: TRBV7-6; j_gene: TRBJ2-5; abundance: .; d_gene: .; CDR3aa: CASSPRQAQGTQYF; CDR3nt: TGTGCCAGCAGCCCCCGACAGGCGCAGGGGACCCAGTACTTC
v_gene: TRBV6-5; j_gene: TRBJ2-5; abundance: .; d_gene: .; CDR3aa: CASSTPGVGETQYF; CDR3nt: TGTGCCAGCAGTACCCCCGGGGTAGGGGAGACCCAGTACTTC
v_gene: TRBV5-1; j_gene: TRBJ1-5; abundance: .; d_gene: .; CDR3aa: CASSLASGNQPQHF; CDR3nt: TGCGCCAGCAGCTTGGCATCGGGAAATCAGCCCCAGCATTTT
v_gene: TRBV6-1; j_gene: TRBJ2-5; abundance: .; d_gene: TRBD2; CDR3aa: CASSDQLLAGDRWHQETQYF; CDR3nt: TGTGCCAGCAGTGACCAGTTGCTAGCGGGAGATCGGTGGCACCAAGAGACCCAGTACTTC
v_gene: TRBV5-1; j_gene: TRBJ1-4; abundance: .; d_gene: .; CDR3aa: CASRREAEKLFF; CDR3nt: TGCGCCAGCAGACGGGAGGCAGAAAAACTGTTTTTT
v_gene: TRBV5-1; j_gene: TRBJ2-2; abundance: .; d_gene: TRBD1; CDR3aa: CASSARTGVNTGELFF; CDR3nt: TGCGCCAGCAGCGCAAGGACAGGGGTGAACACCGGGGAGCTGTTTTTT
v_gene: TRBV19; j_gene: TRBJ1-1; abundance: .; d_gene: .; CDR3aa: CASSMSGPRDTEAFF; CDR3nt: TGTGCCAGTAGTATGTCCGGTCCGCGGGACACTGAAGCTTTCTTT
v_gene: TRBV7-2; j_gene: TRBJ2-7; abundance: .; d_gene: .; CDR3aa: CASSLTAYEQYF; CDR3nt: TGTGCCAGCAGCTTAACAGCCTACGAGCAGTACTTC
v_gene: TRBV6-4; j_gene: TRBJ2-2; abundance: .; d_gene: .; CDR3aa: CASSEWLDTGELFF; CDR3nt: TGTGCCAGCAGTGAATGGCTGGACACCGGGGAGCTGTTTTTT
v_gene: TRBV21-1; j_gene: TRBJ2-3; abundance: .; d_gene: .; CDR3aa: CASSKPAGRGTDTQYF; CDR3nt: TGTGCCAGCAGCAAGCCAGCGGGTCGAGGCACAGATACGCAGTATTTT
v_gene: TRBV14; j_gene: TRBJ2-5; abundance: .; d_gene: TRBD1; CDR3aa: CASSQGGIPRGRLVGQETQYF; CDR3nt: TGTGCCAGCAGCCAAGGGGGAATCCCCAGGGGGCGCCTGGTGGGCCAAGAGACCCAGTACTTC
v_gene: TRBV5-1; j_gene: TRBJ2-5; abundance: .; d_gene: TRBD1; CDR3aa: CASSLAGTEQETQYF; CDR3nt: TGCGCCAGCAGCCTAGCAGGGACAGAACAAGAGACCCAGTACTTC
v_gene: TRBV2; j_gene: TRBJ2-1; abundance: .; d_gene: TRBD2; CDR3aa: CASSRRELASSYNEQFF; CDR3nt: TGTGCCAGCAGTCGGAGGGAACTAGCGAGCTCCTACAATGAGCAGTTCTTC
v_gene: TRBV5-1; j_gene: TRBJ2-7; abundance: few; d_gene: .; CDR3aa: CASSPYSAAMDEQYF; CDR3nt: TGCGCCAGCAGTCCATATAGTGCTGCTATGGACGAGCAGTACTTC
v_gene: TRBV7-9; j_gene: TRBJ1-5; abundance: .; d_gene: TRBD1; CDR3aa: CASRRAMGQGDQPQHF; CDR3nt: TGTGCCAGCAGGAGGGCCATGGGACAGGGGGATCAGCCCCAGCATTTT
v_gene: TRBV7-2; j_gene: TRBJ1-1; abundance: .; d_gene: .; CDR3aa: CASSFGKNTEAFF; CDR3nt: TGTGCCAGCAGCTTTGGCAAGAACACTGAAGCTTTCTTT
v_gene: TRBV11-2; j_gene: TRBJ1-1; abundance: .; d_gene: .; CDR3aa: CASSLVSRNTEAFF; CDR3nt: TGTGCCAGCAGCTTAGTAAGTAGGAACACTGAAGCTTTCTTT
v_gene: TRBV6-5; j_gene: TRBJ2-3; abundance: .; d_gene: TRBD2; CDR3aa: CASSLSGSTQYF; CDR3nt: TGTGCCAGCAGTCTTAGCGGGAGCACGCAGTATTTT
v_gene: TRBV9; j_gene: TRBJ1-6; abundance: .; d_gene: TRBD1; CDR3aa: CASSVGQEVSPLHF; CDR3nt: TGTGCCAGCAGCGTGGGACAGGAGGTTTCACCCCTCCACTTT
v_gene: TRBV6-2/TRBV6-3; j_gene: TRBJ2-7; abundance: .; d_gene: .; CDR3aa: CASSKDSSTYEQYF; CDR3nt: TGTGCCAGCAGCAAGGACTCCTCGACCTACGAGCAGTACTTC
v_gene: TRBV24-1; j_gene: TRBJ2-1; abundance: .; d_gene: TRBD2; CDR3aa: CATSDPTSGKIDEQFF; CDR3nt: TGTGCCACCAGTGATCCGACTAGCGGGAAAATCGATGAGCAGTTCTTC
v_gene: TRBV7-2; j_gene: TRBJ1-1; abundance: .; d_gene: .; CDR3aa: CASSSVLGGNTEAFF; CDR3nt: TGTGCCAGCAGCTCCGTCCTCGGGGGGAACACTGAAGCTTTCTTT
v_gene: TRBV4-1; j_gene: TRBJ1-1; abundance: .; d_gene: TRBD1; CDR3aa: CASSHLRGTGWLGRTEAFF; CDR3nt: TGCGCCAGCAGCCACCTCCGAGGGACAGGGTGGTTAGGGCGTACTGAAGCTTTCTTT
v_gene: TRBV11-2; j_gene: TRBJ2-7; abundance: .; d_gene: TRBD1; CDR3aa: CASSLDQGASDEQYF; CDR3nt: TGTGCCAGCAGCTTAGATCAGGGGGCTAGCGACGAGCAGTACTTC
v_gene: TRBV19; j_gene: TRBJ2-1; abundance: .; d_gene: TRBD2; CDR3aa: CASSIDPGTSFKQFF; CDR3nt: TGTGCCAGTAGTATAGACCCCGGGACTAGCTTTAAGCAGTTCTTC
v_gene: TRBV29-1; j_gene: TRBJ2-1; abundance: .; d_gene: .; CDR3aa: CSSGSYNEQFF; CDR3nt: TGCAGCTCGGGGTCGTACAATGAGCAGTTCTTC
v_gene: TRBV19; j_gene: TRBJ1-5; abundance: .; d_gene: TRBD1; CDR3aa: CASSKGTGGGQPQHF; CDR3nt: TGTGCCAGTAGTAAGGGGACAGGGGGCGGTCAGCCCCAGCATTTT
v_gene: TRBV15; j_gene: TRBJ2-7; abundance: once; d_gene: .; CDR3aa: CATAPGGSYEQYF; CDR3nt: TGTGCCACCGCCCCCGGGGGCTCCTACGAGCAGTACTTC
v_gene: TRBV30; j_gene: TRBJ2-7; abundance: .; d_gene: .; CDR3aa: CAWGVSSYEQYF; CDR3nt: TGTGCCTGGGGGGTCAGCTCCTACGAGCAGTACTTC
v_gene: TRBV6-2/TRBV6-3; j_gene: TRBJ1-5; abundance: few; d_gene: TRBD1; CDR3aa: CASSRPPGTGNQPQHF; CDR3nt: TGTGCCAGCAGCCGCCCTCCCGGGACAGGGAACCAGCCCCAGCATTTT
v_gene: TRBV6-2/TRBV6-3; j_gene: TRBJ2-7; abundance: .; d_gene: TRBD1; CDR3aa: CASSWDRVDHEQYF; CDR3nt: TGTGCCAGCAGTTGGGACAGGGTCGACCACGAGCAGTACTTC
v_gene: TRBV5-1; j_gene: TRBJ2-1; abundance: .; d_gene: .; CDR3aa: CASSHDRLSEQFF; CDR3nt: TGCGCCAGCAGCCACGATAGATTAAGTGAGCAGTTCTTC
v_gene: TRBV4-1; j_gene: TRBJ2-2; abundance: .; d_gene: TRBD1; CDR3aa: CASSQNPGQRSRELFF; CDR3nt: TGCGCCAGCAGCCAAAACCCGGGACAGCGCAGCCGGGAGCTGTTTTTT
v_gene: TRBV5-1; j_gene: TRBJ2-5; abundance: .; d_gene: TRBD2; CDR3aa: CASSLGTSRLKTQYF; CDR3nt: TGCGCCAGCAGCCTAGGGACTAGCAGGTTAAAGACCCAGTACTTC
v_gene: TRBV7-9; j_gene: TRBJ2-1; abundance: .; d_gene: .; CDR3aa: CASSLRSGTYNEQFF; CDR3nt: TGTGCCAGCAGCTTGCGTAGCGGAACATACAATGAGCAGTTCTTC
v_gene: TRBV29-1; j_gene: TRBJ2-7; abundance: .; d_gene: TRBD1; CDR3aa: CSVVTGGTYEQYF; CDR3nt: TGCAGCGTTGTGACAGGGGGCACCTACGAGCAGTACTTC
v_gene: TRBV7-9; j_gene: TRBJ2-3; abundance: .; d_gene: .; CDR3aa: CASSLGETTSTDTQYF; CDR3nt: TGTGCCAGCAGCTTGGGCGAAACCACAAGCACAGATACGCAGTATTTT
v_gene: TRBV5-4; j_gene: TRBJ1-2; abundance: .; d_gene: .; CDR3aa: CASSHAGSDGYTF; CDR3nt: TGTGCCAGCAGCCACGCAGGGTCTGATGGCTACACCTTC